Detailed here is one TCR beta chain. Across fewer than 25 US areas, participants ranged in age from roughly 18 to 89 years. Clinical history as reported by participants underpinned cohort assignment. The CDR3 length is 15 residues. The germline gives CDR1 SGDLS, CDR2 YYNGEE. V was pared by 1 base and J by 2 bases, with 4 bases of the junction left unmatched. These data come from a study of blood T cell repertoires in COVID-19. Study context: Italy, Spain and the United States were the sources of the convalescent and acute COVID-19 samples.

The authors' processing: Cell counts per sample came from amplifying reference gene primers. Repertoires were generated with immunoSEQ multiplex PCR, while TCRdb's copy carries only in-frame clones and drops some. V and J calls and clone size come straight from that table; D and trimming were deduced from the DNA. The data contain fewer than 350,000 clones, approximately 90% of them singletons. Specimen: PBMCs or T cells enriched from blood (not recorded which). The V call is TRBV9, the J call TRBJ2-7; the match to TRBD2 covers 9 bases. The receptor comes from a man aged 40-55 years who had been exposed to COVID-19. CDR3 region: CASSVLAGETYEQYF. The DNA for the CDR3 is TGTGCCAGCAGCGTATTAGCGGGAGAGACCTACGAGCAGTACTTC.